This TCR beta chain was captured in a study of cytomegalovirus exposure and HLA in healthy donors. Study as a whole: Researchers previously reported finding about 110 million unique TCR beta sequences from 170 million or so T cells.

Notes on this clone: What it binds is not known.

CDR3 length: 15 residues. Trimming removed 4 bases from V and 4 bases from J; junction bases left unmatched: 8. Germline lookup yields CDR1 SGHRS and CDR2 YFSETQ. Whole-study results and caveats: The study recorded over 150 TCR beta chains that were cytomegalovirus-associated.

Use of 60 Vbeta and 13 Jbeta primers characterized the PCR. TCRdb's table, derived via immunoSEQ multiplex PCR, lists solely in-frame clones and lacks some. The table lists fewer than 200,000 clones, over 60% of them singletons. This TCR was sampled from a female donor in good health and CMV-seronegative. The gene calls are TRBV5-1 and TRBJ1-2; 9 bases are a match to TRBD1. The sequenced sample consisted of PBMCs. CDR3 bases: TGCGCCAGCAGCCCAGGGGGGACAGGGTCCTATGGCTACACCTTC. Amino acid sequence: CASSPGGTGSYGYTF. Looking up the rest from reference TRBV5-1 and TRBJ1-2 gives the full variable domain: KAGVTQTPRYLIKTRGQQVTLSCSPISGHRSVSWYQQTPGQGLQFLFEYFSETQRNKGNFPGRFSGRQFSNSRSEMNVSTLELGDSALYLCASSPGGTGSYGYTFGSGTRLTVV.